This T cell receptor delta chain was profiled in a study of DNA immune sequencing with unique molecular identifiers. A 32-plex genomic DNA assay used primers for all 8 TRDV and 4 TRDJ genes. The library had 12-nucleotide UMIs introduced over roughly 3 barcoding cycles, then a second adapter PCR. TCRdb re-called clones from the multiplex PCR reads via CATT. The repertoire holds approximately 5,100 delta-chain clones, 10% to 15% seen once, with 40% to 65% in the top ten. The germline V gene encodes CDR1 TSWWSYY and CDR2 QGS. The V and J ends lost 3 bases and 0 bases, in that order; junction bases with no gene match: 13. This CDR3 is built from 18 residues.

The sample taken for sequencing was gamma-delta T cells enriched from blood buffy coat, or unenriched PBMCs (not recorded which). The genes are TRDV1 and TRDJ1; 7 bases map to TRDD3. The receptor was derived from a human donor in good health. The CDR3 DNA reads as TGTGCTCTTGGGGACAATCACTTTCTGGGGGCCAACACCGATAAACTCATCTTT. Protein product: CALGDNHFLGANTDKLIF.